Following are 20 T cell receptor beta chains from one sample sequenced in a study of type 1 and type 2 diabetes patients. The PCR template was genomic DNA. The TCR beta CDR3 region was amplified using 30 forward and 13 reverse primers. TCRdb itself ran the multiplex PCR reads through MiXCR, one entry per CDR3 protein. The sample holds fewer than 300,000 distinct CDR3 sequences; 47% are singletons and the top ten take 12% to 15%. The material sequenced was peripheral blood mononuclear cells (PBMCs). Source of these receptors: a man in his late teens or twenties with type 2 diabetes.

With respect to this clonotype: A single base separates this from a much larger clone, so it may be a read error. This is likely a read error, given that the CDR3 carries no conserved phenylalanine or tryptophan at its end. This chain joins TRBV2 and TRBJ2-7, with 10 bases aligning to TRBD1. The V and J ends lost 9 bases and 2 bases, in that order; junction bases with no gene match: 7. This CDR3 contains 14 residues. Per the germline V gene, CDR1 is SNHLY and CDR2 is FYNNEI. This CDR3 reads CASSMGQGTYEQYS. In nucleotides, the CDR3 is TGTGCCAGTAGTATGGGACAGGGGACCTACGAGCAGTACTCC.

This clonotype was counted between two and nine times. The chain links TRBV7-3 to TRBJ2-7; tentatively, D is TRBD2 (7 bases). This CDR3 has 15 amino acids. Trimming shortened V by 5 bases and J by 2 bases, and 16 bases separated the two germline ends. Germline V lookup: CDR1 SGHTA, CDR2 FQGTGA. The CDR3 DNA sequence: TGTGCCAGCAGCCGCGAGGGAGGGGGGGCCTACGAGCAGTACTTC. Translation gives CASSREGGGAYEQYF.

The genes are TRBV6-6 and TRBJ1-1, with 7 bases fitting TRBD1. Germline CDR1 MNHNY, CDR2 SVGAGI (reference sequence). This CDR3 comprises 13 residues. V lost 8 bases and J lost 1; bases outside the gene matches: 4. The CDR3 bases are TGTGCCAGCTTGACAGGGACGAACACTGAAGCTTTCTTT. Translation: CASLTGTNTEAFF.

This clonotype occurred a few times. J is TRBJ1-1 and V is TRBV19; TRBD1 might be the D (5 bases). This CDR3 region has 15 residues. Germline V CDR1 and CDR2: LNHDA, SQIVND (reference sequence). The germline V and J ends were trimmed by 7 bases and 2 bases, with 17 bases remaining between them. The CDR3 sequence is CASTKGPGRNTEAFF. Written as DNA, the CDR3 is TGTGCCAGTACCAAAGGTCCGGGACGCAACACTGAAGCTTTCTTT.

Only a few counts were recorded for this clonotype. The CDR3 spells CAWDTGTGELFF. The CDR3 DNA is TGTGCCTGGGATACAGGTACCGGGGAGCTGTTTTTT. This chain uses TRBV30 with TRBJ2-2, with D possibly being TRBD1 (5 bases). This CDR3 region has 12 residues. V dropped 5 bases and J dropped 5 bases, with 9 bases sitting between them. From germline, CDR1 is GTSNPN and CDR2 SVGIG (reference sequence).

V usage is TRBV28 and J usage is TRBJ2-3; 7 bases align to TRBD1. CDR1 is MDHEN, CDR2 SYDVKM, per germline. This CDR3 comprises 16 residues. V dropped 0 bases and J dropped 3; count of bases not matched to a gene: 6. CDR3 loop: CASSLWGTAKTDTQYF. The CDR3 DNA follows: TGTGCCAGCAGTTTATGGGGGACAGCGAAGACAGATACGCAGTATTTT.

The chain recombines TRBV7-8 with TRBJ2-5, with a possible D match to TRBD2 (5 bases). Trimming took 5 bases from V and 5 from J, leaving 9 bases between them. Germline CDR1 and CDR2: SGHVS and FQNEAQ. The CDR3 consists of 12 residues. This CDR3 reads CASSHAGETQYF. CDR3 in DNA: TGTGCCAGCAGCCACGCGGGCGAGACCCAGTACTTC.

The sample holds a few counts of this clonotype. The V gene is TRBV20-1, the J gene TRBJ1-4; D is undetermined. The CDR3 sequence is 14 residues long. Trimming removed 3 bases at V and 4 bases at J, with 12 bases between. Germline assignment: CDR1 DFQATT and CDR2 SNEGSKA (reference sequence). CDR3 region: CSASYGVYNEKLFF. Written as DNA, the CDR3 is TGCAGTGCTAGTTACGGGGTATATAATGAAAAACTGTTTTTT.

This clonotype has just one count. V usage is TRBV6-4 and J usage is TRBJ2-5; 9 nucleotides agree with TRBD2. CDR3 length: 16 amino acids. J was trimmed by 6 bases and V by 0 bases; bases with no gene match: 8. Per the germline V gene, CDR1 is MRHNA and CDR2 is SNTAGT. CDR3 nucleotide sequence: TGTGCCAGCAGTGACTCTAGCGGGAGCGGTTTAAAGACCCAGTACTTC. Translated: CASSDSSGSGLKTQYF.

V gene TRBV5-1 combines with J gene TRBJ1-1; D gene ambiguous. This CDR3 has 13 amino acids. V was cut by 4 bases and J by 7 bases, with 14 bases left in between. The V gene's germline CDR1 is SGHRS and CDR2 YFSETQ. Here the CDR3 DNA reads TGCGCCAGCAGCGGGGATGGGGTTGGTGAAGCTTTCTTT. Amino acid sequence: CASSGDGVGEAFF.

This clonotype was picked up a small number of times. The V and J genes are TRBV7-3 and TRBJ2-7; D unclear. The CDR3 spans 13 residues. Germline V gene data show CDR1 as SGHTA and CDR2 as FQGTGA. The V end lost 4 bases, the J end lost 3 bases, and 10 bases lay between the germline ends. The CDR3 DNA reads as TGTGCCAGCAGCTCGAGAGCCCGCTACGAGCAGTACTTC. Residues: CASSSRARYEQYF. Using reference TRBV7-3 and TRBJ2-7 for the parts outside the CDR3, the full variable domain is GAGVSQTPSNKVTEKGKYVELRCDPISGHTALYWYRQSLGQGPEFLIYFQGTGAADDSGLPNDRFFAVRPEGSVSTLKIQRTERGDSAVYLCASSSRARYEQYFGPGTRLTVT.

This clonotype has only a few counts. The chain links TRBV7-3 to TRBJ1-1; D gene uncertain. Germline CDR1 SGHTA, CDR2 FQGTGA. V lost 5 bases, J lost 1 base, and 17 bases lay in between. The CDR3 consists of 16 residues. CDR3 sequence: CASSLNGLGRNTEAFF. CDR3 bases: TGTGCCAGCAGCCTTAACGGGCTGGGGAGGAACACTGAAGCTTTCTTT.

This chain uses TRBV4-1 with TRBJ2-6; D call uncertain. V was cut by 0 bases and J by 0 bases, with 15 bases left in between. The CDR3 totals 19 residues. The germline V gene encodes CDR1 MGHRA and CDR2 YSYEKL. Here the CDR3 reads CASSQEQPTTFSGANVLTF. The CDR3 bases are TGCGCCAGCAGCCAAGAGCAACCGACCACTTTCTCTGGGGCCAACGTCCTGACTTTC.

This clonotype was recorded many times. J is TRBJ2-1 and V is TRBV25-1; D is perhaps TRBD1 or TRBD2 (5 bases each). The CDR3 consists of 13 residues. Per the germline V gene, CDR1 is MGHDK and CDR2 is SYGVNS. Trimming shortened V by 3 bases and J by 8 bases, and 11 bases separated the two germline ends. CDR3 in amino acids: CASSEKGTDEQFF. The CDR3 nucleotides are TGTGCCAGCAGTGAGAAGGGGACGGATGAGCAGTTCTTC.

The V gene is TRBV7-2, the J gene TRBJ2-7, with D tentatively TRBD1 or TRBD2 (6 bases each). Germline assignment: CDR1 SGHTA and CDR2 FQGNSA. V was clipped by 1 base and J by 6 bases, with 16 bases between them. There are 15 residues in the CDR3. This chain's CDR3 is CASSLVGGLPTEQYF. The DNA for the CDR3 is TGTGCCAGCAGCTTAGTAGGGGGACTTCCGACCGAGCAGTACTTC.

The chain uses TRBV7-3 and TRBJ1-1; maybe TRBD1 (5 bases). The V end was cut by 0 bases, the J end by 4 bases, with 15 bases between. The CDR3 loop spans 16 amino acids. Germline lookup yields CDR1 SGHTA and CDR2 FQGTGA. In DNA form, the CDR3 reads TGTGCCAGCAGCTTAACGTTTGCGGGAGGGGCCACTGAAGCTTTCTTT. It codes for CASSLTFAGGATEAFF. Based on the CDR3 plus reference TRBV7-3 and TRBJ1-1, the full variable domain is GAGVSQTPSNKVTEKGKYVELRCDPISGHTALYWYRQSLGQGPEFLIYFQGTGAADDSGLPNDRFFAVRPEGSVSTLKIQRTERGDSAVYLCASSLTFAGGATEAFFGQGTRLTVV.

J is TRBJ2-6 and V is TRBV12-3 or TRBV12-4, with unresolved D. The V end was cut by 8 bases, the J end by 1 base, with 9 bases between. There are 14 residues in the CDR3. The CDR3 DNA follows: TGTGCCAGCTTAAGGTCTTCTGGGGCCAACGTCCTGACTTTC. Encoded protein: CASLRSSGANVLTF.

V usage is TRBV12-3 or TRBV12-4 and J usage is TRBJ2-7, with TRBD1 matching over 9 bases. The ends lost 8 bases at V and 3 bases at J; junction bases unmatched: 5. The CDR3 is made up of 13 amino acids. For the CDR3, the DNA is TGTGCCAGCGCAGGGGGACAGGGCTACGAGCAGTACTTC. Its protein is CASAGGQGYEQYF.

This clonotype was seen only a few times. The CDR3 DNA reads as TGCAGTGCTAGAGGGGGTATGGGTTCACCCCTCCACTTT. Protein product: CSARGGMGSPLHF. The chain links TRBV20-1 to TRBJ1-6; no definite D call. There are 13 residues in the CDR3. Germline V gives CDR1 DFQATT, CDR2 SNEGSKA (reference sequence). V gave up 1 base and J gave up 9 bases, with 10 bases separating them.

The chain has TRBV19 and TRBJ2-7, with D unclear. The germline V gene has CDR1 LNHDA and CDR2 SQIVND (reference sequence). The CDR3 totals 14 residues. The ends were cut back, 5 bases at V and 3 bases at J, with 14 bases in the middle. CDR3 in amino acids: CASSPTGPGYEQYF. The CDR3 region has the DNA TGTGCCAGTAGTCCGACCGGGCCTGGCTACGAGCAGTACTTC.